These 29 T cell receptor beta chains came from one sample sequenced in a study of blood T cell repertoires in COVID-19. Generated by immunoSEQ multiplex PCR, the TCRdb table keeps only in-frame clones and is missing some. This sample yields roughly 260,000 clones, of which around 87% are seen a single time; under 2.5% belongs to the top ten. What was sequenced was peripheral blood. These TCRs come from a woman between 45 and 60 years old with acute or convalescent COVID-19.

This chain uses TRBV24-1 with TRBJ2-1; 8 positions agree with TRBD1. CDR3 length: 16 residues. Trimming at V came to 3 bases and at J to 5 bases, leaving 8 bases not matched to a gene. Germline lookup yields CDR1 KGHDR and CDR2 SFDVKD. The CDR3 coding sequence is TGTGCCACCAGTGATCACAGGGGGAAAACTAACAATGAGCAGTTCTTC. Its protein is CATSDHRGKTNNEQFF.

V is TRBV7-2 and J is TRBJ2-3; the D gene is possibly TRBD2 (5 bases). V was trimmed by 4 bases and J by 5 bases, leaving 19 bases between them. The CDR3 contains 16 residues. Germline-derived CDR1 and CDR2 are SGHTA and FQGNSA. The CDR3 coding sequence is TGTGCCAGCAGCTCCCTCGGCGGGTCCTGGGGAGATACGCAGTATTTT. Amino acid sequence: CASSSLGGSWGDTQYF.

This clone appeared once. The rearrangement uses TRBV7-2 and TRBJ2-1; D is uncertain. CDR1 and CDR2 from the germline V gene are SGHTA and FQGNSA. V was shortened by 1 base and J by 3 bases, with 7 bases between the two germline ends. The CDR3 is made up of 14 amino acids. CDR3 protein: CASSLGGSYNEQFF. The CDR3 DNA reads TGTGCCAGCAGCTTAGGTGGCAGCTACAATGAGCAGTTCTTC.

The chain has TRBV3-1 (or the pseudogene TRBV3-2) and TRBJ2-2; weak D call: TRBD2 (6 bases). V gave up 2 bases and J gave up 1 base, with 11 bases separating them. Germline CDR1 reads LGHDT; CDR2 reads YNNKEL (reference sequence). This CDR3 is 16 amino acids long. Here the CDR3 DNA reads TGTGCCAGCAGCCAACGTAGCGGATGGAACACCGGGGAGCTGTTTTTT. Its protein product is CASSQRSGWNTGELFF.

This clone turned up a few times. The gene calls are TRBV28 and TRBJ1-1, with 12 bases identical to TRBD1. V lost 6 bases, J lost 6 bases, and 8 bases stayed unmatched. In germline, CDR1 is MDHEN, CDR2 SYDVKM. The CDR3 is 15 residues long. The chain's CDR3 is CASRTGQGAVAEAFF. In nucleotides, the CDR3 is TGTGCCAGCAGAACGGGACAGGGGGCTGTCGCTGAAGCTTTCTTT.

This sequence joins TRBV6-5 and TRBJ1-2; TRBD1 aligns across 9 bases. V dropped 7 bases and J dropped 8; count of bases not matched to a gene: 11. Germline values: CDR1 MNHEY, CDR2 SVGAGI. The CDR3 is 14 amino acids. CDR3 nucleotides: TGTGCCAGCACCCAGCTGGACAGGGGAAGCGGCTACACCTTC. Protein sequence: CASTQLDRGSGYTF.

This clone was picked up one time. The V gene is TRBV27, the J gene TRBJ2-5, with 7 bases that match TRBD1. V shed 5 bases, J shed 5 bases, and the junction held 5 bases outside the gene matches. The germline CDR1 and CDR2 sequences are MNHEY and SMNVEV (reference sequence). The CDR3 sequence is 13 residues long. CDR3 in amino acids: CASSRQGRETQYF. The CDR3 DNA is TGTGCCAGCAGTCGACAGGGTCGGGAGACCCAGTACTTC.

The chain recombines TRBV18 with TRBJ2-3; 13 nucleotides align to TRBD2. Germline V lookup: CDR1 KGHSH, CDR2 LQKENI. V was pared by 2 bases and J by 6 bases, with 5 bases of the junction left unmatched. The CDR3 spans 16 residues. In DNA, the CDR3 is TGTGCCAGCTCACCAACTAGCGGGAGGGCCCGGGATACGCAGTATTTT. This translates into CASSPTSGRARDTQYF.

A few counts support this clone. This sequence joins TRBV19 and TRBJ1-2; D not certain. With 6 bases removed from V and 2 bases from J, the gap between germline ends came to 16 bases. Germline CDR1 reads LNHDA; CDR2 reads SQIVND (reference sequence). The CDR3 covers 15 residues. CDR3 sequence reads: CASRALAGLNYGYTF. CDR3 bases: TGTGCCAGTAGGGCCCTCGCCGGACTGAACTATGGCTACACCTTC.

The V gene is TRBV29-1, the J gene TRBJ1-1; a weak D match, TRBD1 (6 bases). This CDR3 has 14 amino acids. The V end was cut by 6 bases, the J end by 2 bases, with 16 bases between. In germline, CDR1 is SQVTM, CDR2 ANQGSEA. CDR3 coding DNA: TGCAGCGTAGGGGGAGGGTCGTTTAACACTGAAGCTTTCTTT. Its translation: CSVGGGSFNTEAFF.

The chain is built from TRBV7-3 and TRBJ2-2; the D gene is possibly TRBD2 (6 bases). There are 19 residues in the CDR3. V dropped 4 bases and J dropped 0 bases, with 21 bases sitting between them. Germline V CDR1 and CDR2: SGHTA, FQGTGA. CDR3 amino acids: CASSSGYGGRGPNTGELFF. CDR3 nucleotide sequence: TGTGCCAGCAGCTCTGGGTACGGGGGACGAGGTCCGAACACCGGGGAGCTGTTTTTT.

V and J are TRBV27 and TRBJ2-2; weak D call: TRBD1 (6 bases). Trimming cost V 5 bases and J 4 bases, with 11 bases left between them. The CDR3 contains 14 residues. Germline V CDR1 and CDR2: MNHEY, SMNVEV (reference sequence). The CDR3 DNA is TGTGCCAGCAGTAACCAGGGGAGCACCGGGGAGCTGTTTTTT. Translation gives CASSNQGSTGELFF.

This clone is a singleton in its sample. V and J are TRBV19 and TRBJ1-3; D remains unclear. Trimming removed 10 bases from V and 4 bases from J, with 11 bases in between. The CDR3 is 12 residues long. CDR1 is LNHDA and CDR2 is SQIVND in the germline V gene (reference sequence). This CDR3 reads CATRPGGNTIYF. CDR3 nucleotide sequence: TGTGCCACCCGTCCGGGGGGAAACACCATATATTTT. Full variable domain (remainder filled in from reference TRBV19 and TRBJ1-3): DGGITQSPKYLFRKEGQNVTLSCEQNLNHDAMYWYRQDPGQGLRLIYYSQIVNDFQKGDIAEGYSVSREKKESFPLTVTSAQKNPTAFYLCATRPGGNTIYFGEGSWLTVV.

The gene calls are TRBV7-2 and TRBJ2-3; 7 positions match TRBD2. The V gene end was trimmed by 5 bases and the J gene end by 1 base; junction bases not matched to a gene: 9. This CDR3 has 16 residues. Looked up from germline, CDR1 is SGHTA and CDR2 is FQGNSA. Written as DNA, the CDR3 is TGTGCCAGCAGCCCGACTCGGGCGGGGGGCACAGATACGCAGTATTTT. Its protein is CASSPTRAGGTDTQYF. Supplemented by reference TRBV7-2 and TRBJ2-3, the full variable domain reads GAGVSQSPSNKVTEKGKDVELRCDPISGHTALYWYRQSLGQGLEFLIYFQGNSAPDKSGLPSDRFSAERTGGSVSTLTIQRTQQEDSAVYLCASSPTRAGGTDTQYFGPGTRLTVL.

The rearrangement links TRBV4-1 to TRBJ1-5; D possibly corresponds to TRBD1 (6 bases). CDR1 is MGHRA, CDR2 YSYEKL, per germline. Trimming removed 2 bases from V and 5 bases from J, with 16 bases in between. This CDR3 has 16 amino acids. The CDR3 coding sequence is TGCGCCAGCAGCCAAACCTCCGGGACATTTGATCAGCCCCAGCATTTT. Translating it yields CASSQTSGTFDQPQHF.

The V and J genes are TRBV3-1 (or the pseudogene TRBV3-2) and TRBJ2-1, with D perhaps matching TRBD2 (5 bases). Trimming removed 4 bases from V and 3 bases from J, with 19 bases in between. The CDR3 consists of 17 residues. Per germline, CDR1 LGHDT and CDR2 YNNKEL (reference sequence). CDR3 in amino acids: CASSPPRGAAHYNEQFF. CDR3 sequence (DNA): TGTGCCAGCAGCCCCCCCCGTGGAGCGGCCCACTACAATGAGCAGTTCTTC.

The genes are TRBV6-5 and TRBJ1-2; D not resolved. V gave up 8 bases and J gave up 2 bases, with 6 bases separating them. Germline CDR1 reads MNHEY; CDR2 reads SVGAGI. This CDR3 is built from 11 residues. CDR3 DNA: TGTGCCAGCGGAGTCAACTATGGCTACACCTTC. This encodes CASGVNYGYTF.

V is TRBV27 and J is TRBJ1-5, with TRBD1 as a possible D gene (6 bases). The V gene's germline CDR1 is MNHEY and CDR2 SMNVEV (reference sequence). The CDR3 spans 14 residues. Trimming removed 5 bases from V and 7 bases from J, with 15 bases in between. The chain's CDR3 is CASSPTGPWQPQHF. Here the CDR3 DNA reads TGTGCCAGCAGTCCCACAGGGCCGTGGCAGCCCCAGCATTTT.

The chain uses TRBV28 and TRBJ1-2, with 10 bases fitting TRBD1. V shed 4 bases and J 3 bases; nucleotides not matched to a gene: 17. This CDR3 region has 19 residues. Looked up from germline, CDR1 is MDHEN and CDR2 is SYDVKM. The CDR3 nucleotides are TGTGCCAGCAGTTCACCAAGACTCGGGACAGGGGATCTTGACTATGGCTACACCTTC. Translation gives CASSSPRLGTGDLDYGYTF.

This clone has just a few counts. The V and J genes are TRBV9 and TRBJ2-3, with D perhaps matching TRBD1 (5 bases). Germline V gene lookup returns CDR1 SGDLS and CDR2 YYNGEE. CDR3 length equals 15 residues. V lost 2 bases and J 0 bases, leaving 10 bases between the germline ends. For the CDR3, the DNA is TGTGCCAGCAGCGTCGAACAGGCTAGCACAGATACGCAGTATTTT. It codes for CASSVEQASTDTQYF.

V gene TRBV18 combines with J gene TRBJ1-3; 9 positions agree with TRBD1. Germline assignment: CDR1 KGHSH and CDR2 LQKENI. This CDR3 is built from 17 residues. The V gene end was trimmed by 1 base and the J gene end by 3 bases; junction bases not matched to a gene: 7. The CDR3 protein is CASSPRAQGAHGNTIYF. Written as DNA, the CDR3 is TGTGCCAGCTCACCACGGGCACAGGGGGCTCATGGAAACACCATATATTTT.

The rearrangement joins TRBV11-2 to TRBJ2-7, with 11 bases identical to TRBD2. The CDR3 has 15 amino acids. With 5 bases clipped from V and 3 bases from J, the junction kept 6 bases outside the gene matches. Germline V CDR1 and CDR2: SGHAT, FQNNGV. In DNA form, the CDR3 reads TGTGCCAGCAGCCCGACTAGCGGGATGATCTACGAGCAGTACTTC. Translating gives CASSPTSGMIYEQYF.

V usage is TRBV7-3 and J usage is TRBJ2-2; D perhaps matches TRBD2 (6 bases). The CDR3 covers 14 residues. V lost 3 bases to trimming and J lost 6 bases, with 11 bases between them. Germline V gives CDR1 SGHTA, CDR2 FQGTGA. CDR3 in DNA: TGTGCCAGCAGCTTTAGTTCGGGGGCCGGGGAGCTGTTTTTT. Translated: CASSFSSGAGELFF.

The chain recombines TRBV2 with TRBJ1-6; TRBD1 aligns across 7 bases. The V and J ends lost 5 bases and 5 bases, in that order; junction bases with no gene match: 6. This CDR3 is 15 amino acids long. CDR1 and CDR2 from the germline V gene are SNHLY and FYNNEI. CDR3 region: CASSLDRADNSPLHF. The CDR3 coding sequence is TGTGCCAGCAGTCTTGACAGGGCCGATAATTCACCCCTCCACTTT.

The chain combines TRBV7-2 with TRBJ2-5; 7 nucleotides match TRBD2. The V gene end was trimmed by 9 bases and the J gene end by 3 bases; junction bases not matched to a gene: 10. The length of the CDR3 is 14 residues. Germline V lookup: CDR1 SGHTA, CDR2 FQGNSA. CDR3 residues: CASKGWAGEETQYF. In nucleotides, the CDR3 is TGTGCCAGTAAGGGGTGGGCGGGGGAAGAGACCCAGTACTTC.

This chain uses TRBV23-1 with TRBJ2-1, with a weak D call TRBD2 (6 bases). TRBV23-1 is designated an ORF whose function remains uncertain. V lost 4 bases, J lost 15 bases, and 25 bases lay in between. The CDR3 spans 15 residues. CDR3 nucleotides: TGCGCCAGCAGTCCCCCCCCGAGGGGACTCGGAGGGCCGTTCTTC. It translates to CASSPPPRGLGGPFF.

The V call is TRBV5-1, the J call TRBJ2-5, with 13 bases matching TRBD2. The V gene's germline CDR1 is SGHRS and CDR2 YFSETQ. The CDR3 sequence is 15 residues long. After removal of 9 bases from V and 5 bases from J, the junction contained 10 bases not matched to a gene. The CDR3, as DNA: TGCGCCAAGCCATGGACTAGCGGGAGTGTTGAGACCCAGTACTTC. Protein: CAKPWTSGSVETQYF.

The chain carries TRBV2 and TRBJ1-3, with 8 bases identical to TRBD1. J lost 4 bases, V lost 6 bases, and 2 bases had no gene match. In germline, CDR1 is SNHLY, CDR2 FYNNEI. The CDR3 extends over 13 amino acids. DNA of the CDR3: TGTGCCAGCAGACAGGGGGGAGGAAACACCATATATTTT. Amino acid sequence: CASRQGGGNTIYF.

The chain combines TRBV30 with TRBJ1-1; the D gene is possibly TRBD1 (6 bases). The CDR3 runs 12 residues. Germline-derived CDR1 and CDR2 are GTSNPN and SVGIG (reference sequence). V was pared by 7 bases and J by 8 bases, with 17 bases between. CDR3 sequence reads: CAFVRGGREAFF. Written as DNA, the CDR3 is TGTGCCTTCGTAAGGGGGGGCCGCGAAGCTTTCTTT.